Following are 28 T cell receptor beta chains from one sample sequenced in a study of blood T cell repertoires in COVID-19. Clones were sequenced by immunoSEQ multiplex PCR, and TCRdb holds only the in-frame ones, with some missing. The top ten clones hold roughly 0.7% of a sample with fewer than 500,000 clones, about 85% of them seen once. Sequencing used PBMCs or T cells enriched from blood (not recorded which). The receptor source for this set is a woman aged 18-35 years who had recovered from COVID-19.

This clone has just one count. This sequence joins TRBV29-1 and TRBJ1-1, with D perhaps matching TRBD1 (5 bases). V lost 5 bases to trimming and J lost 5 bases, with 9 bases between them. The germline V gene has CDR1 SQVTM and CDR2 ANQGSEA. The CDR3 runs to 11 residues. CDR3 protein: CSVQGETEAFF. CDR3 coding DNA: TGCAGCGTTCAGGGCGAGACTGAAGCTTTCTTT.

The chain recombines TRBV6-5 with TRBJ2-7; D call uncertain. This CDR3 is built from 13 residues. Trimming took off 4 bases at V and 3 bases at J, with 10 bases between the two ends. In germline, CDR1 is MNHEY, CDR2 SVGAGI. CDR3 in amino acids: CASSSRGDYEQYF. The CDR3 DNA follows: TGTGCCAGCAGTTCTCGAGGTGACTACGAGCAGTACTTC.

The chain joins TRBV5-1 to TRBJ2-1; 16 nucleotides match TRBD2. V was clipped by 3 bases and J by 9 bases; unmatched bases: 3. Germline V gives CDR1 SGHRS, CDR2 YFSETQ. The CDR3 length is 15 residues. The CDR3 region is CASSYGTSGGAEQFF. The CDR3 bases are TGCGCCAGCAGCTATGGGACTAGCGGGGGGGCTGAGCAGTTCTTC.

The V call is TRBV14, the J call TRBJ1-2; no definite D call. The CDR3 runs to 13 residues. Trimming took 3 bases from V and 2 from J, leaving 7 bases between them. CDR1 is SGHDN, CDR2 FVKESK, per germline. The CDR3 DNA reads as TGTGCCAGCAGCCAGCAGCGCAACTATGGCTACACCTTC. Its translation: CASSQQRNYGYTF.

The chain couples TRBV27 to TRBJ2-1, with D maybe TRBD2 (6 bases). This CDR3 is built from 16 residues. V was pared by 3 bases and J by 3 bases, with 15 bases between. CDR1 and CDR2 (germline): MNHEY, SMNVEV (reference sequence). CDR3 region: CASSFRGALGYNEQFF. CDR3 nucleotides: TGTGCCAGCAGTTTCCGCGGGGCGCTAGGCTACAATGAGCAGTTCTTC.

The chain employs TRBV5-6 and TRBJ2-5; 7 positions agree with TRBD1. After removal of 0 bases from V and 5 bases from J, the junction contained 10 bases not matched to a gene. CDR1 is SGHDT and CDR2 is YYEEEE in the germline V gene. The CDR3 consists of 16 residues. The CDR3 region is CASSLAGDEGAETQYF. CDR3 sequence (DNA): TGTGCCAGCAGCTTGGCAGGGGATGAGGGGGCTGAGACCCAGTACTTC.

The genes are TRBV7-2 and TRBJ2-5, with 9 bases matching TRBD1. Looked up from germline, CDR1 is SGHTA and CDR2 is FQGNSA. The V and J ends lost 6 bases and 5 bases, in that order; junction bases with no gene match: 13. CDR3 size: 16 residues. CDR3 sequence (DNA): TGTGCCAGCAGTTTCTCCTCGGACAGGGGTCGGGAGACCCAGTACTTC. This translates into CASSFSSDRGRETQYF. The full variable domain, completed using reference TRBV7-2 and TRBJ2-5, is GAGVSQSPSNKVTEKGKDVELRCDPISGHTALYWYRQSLGQGLEFLIYFQGNSAPDKSGLPSDRFSAERTGGSVSTLTIQRTQQEDSAVYLCASSFSSDRGRETQYFGPGTRLLVL.

The chain is built from TRBV5-6 and TRBJ1-5; D is perhaps TRBD1 (5 bases). The V gene lost 0 bases and the J gene lost 0 bases, with 10 bases spanning the gap. The CDR3 has 16 residues. From germline, CDR1 is SGHDT and CDR2 YYEEEE. As DNA, the CDR3 is TGTGCCAGCAGCTTGGCGGCAGGGTCTAGCAATCAGCCCCAGCATTTT. Translated, it gives CASSLAAGSSNQPQHF.

Concerning this clone: In the same sample, other DNA sequences code for this CDR3. The chain uses TRBV10-3 and TRBJ2-3; the match to TRBD1 covers 9 bases. J gave up 2 bases and V 5 bases, and 2 bases lay outside the gene matches. The CDR3 sequence is 14 residues long. Per the germline V gene, CDR1 is ENHRY and CDR2 is SYGVKD. In DNA form, the CDR3 reads TGTGCCATCAGTAGGACAGGGGACACAGATACGCAGTATTTT. It codes for CAISRTGDTDTQYF.

This clone was picked up a small number of times. The rearrangement uses TRBV10-3 and TRBJ1-5; TRBD1 might be the D (5 bases). Germline V CDR1 and CDR2: ENHRY, SYGVKD. The V gene lost 6 bases and the J gene lost 4 bases, with 10 bases spanning the gap. The CDR3 loop spans 13 amino acids. CDR3 protein: CAISFDRNQPQHF. CDR3 DNA: TGTGCCATCAGCTTCGACAGAAATCAGCCCCAGCATTTT.

The chain is built from TRBV6-1 and TRBJ1-6; the match to TRBD1 covers 8 bases. The CDR3 loop spans 15 amino acids. Germline values: CDR1 MNHNS, CDR2 SASEGT. V lost 3 bases, J lost 10 bases, and 8 bases stayed unmatched. The CDR3 protein is CASSEGQVKGSPLHF. The CDR3 nucleotides read TGTGCCAGCAGTGAGGGACAGGTTAAGGGATCACCCCTCCACTTT.

The V gene is TRBV30, the J gene TRBJ1-3, with D hard to call. This CDR3 has 14 amino acids. Germline V gene data show CDR1 as GTSNPN and CDR2 as SVGIG (reference sequence). V lost 7 bases, J lost 0 bases, and 13 bases lay in between. The CDR3, as DNA: TGTGCCTCCCGGCGGCTCCACTCTGGAAACACCATATATTTT. This encodes CASRRLHSGNTIYF. Using reference TRBV30 and TRBJ1-3 for the parts outside the CDR3, the full variable domain is SQTIHQWPATLVQPVGSPLSLECTVEGTSNPNLYWYRQAAGRGLQLLFYSVGIGQISSEVPQNLSASRPQDRQFILSSKKLLLSDSGFYLCASRRLHSGNTIYFGEGSWLTVV.

This clone is a singleton in its sample. This rearrangement joins TRBV19 to TRBJ1-5; TRBD1 is a possible D gene (6 bases). Germline CDR1 and CDR2: LNHDA and SQIVND (reference sequence). The CDR3 contains 16 residues. V was shortened by 5 bases and J by 2 bases, with 16 bases between the two germline ends. DNA of the CDR3: TGTGCCAGTAGTTCTATACAGGGCCTTGGCAATCAGCCCCAGCATTTT. As protein: CASSSIQGLGNQPQHF.

CDR3 in amino acids: CASSQDSGGPETQYF. As DNA, the CDR3 is TGTGCCAGCAGCCAAGACTCGGGGGGCCCGGAGACCCAGTACTTC. V usage is TRBV4-2 and J usage is TRBJ2-5; perhaps TRBD2 as D (7 bases). The CDR3 spans 15 residues. Trimming removed 0 bases at V and 5 bases at J, with 13 bases between. Germline lookup yields CDR1 LGHNA and CDR2 YNFKEQ.

V usage is TRBV2 and J usage is TRBJ2-7; the D gene is possibly TRBD2 (5 bases). Germline CDR1 is SNHLY and CDR2 is FYNNEI. This CDR3 spans 13 amino acids. Trimming took 6 bases from V and 4 from J, leaving 13 bases between them. Here the CDR3 DNA reads TGTGCCAGCAGCCGGGGAGTAGAATACGAGCAGTACTTC. This encodes CASSRGVEYEQYF. Full variable domain (rest looked up from reference TRBV2 and TRBJ2-7): EPEVTQTPSHQVTQMGQEVILRCVPISNHLYFYWYRQILGQKVEFLVSFYNNEISEKSEIFDDQFSVERPDGSNFTLKIRSTKLEDSAMYFCASSRGVEYEQYFGPGTRLTVT.

The rearrangement links TRBV28 to TRBJ1-2; D unclear. The V and J ends lost 10 bases and 0 bases respectively, with 21 bases between them. The CDR3 runs 16 residues. Germline values: CDR1 MDHEN, CDR2 SYDVKM. This CDR3 reads CATSGRIRLTNYGYTF. The CDR3 DNA sequence: TGTGCCACCAGCGGAAGGATCAGACTTACTAACTATGGCTACACCTTC.

This clone appeared once. The chain joins TRBV2 to TRBJ1-2, with a weak D call TRBD1 (5 bases). The CDR3 covers 14 residues. With 4 bases removed from V and 5 bases from J, the gap between germline ends came to 14 bases. The germline gives CDR1 SNHLY, CDR2 FYNNEI. CDR3 nucleotides: TGTGCCAGCAGTGGAGGGGCCGGGGGGTATGGCTACACCTTC. Its translation is CASSGGAGGYGYTF.

The chain uses TRBV12-5 and TRBJ2-5; D is perhaps TRBD2 (7 bases). Germline V gene data show CDR1 as LGHNT and CDR2 as FRNRAP. This CDR3 has 13 amino acids. V shed 3 bases and J shed 5 bases, with 10 bases lying between them. The CDR3 sequence: CASGFAGAETQYF. CDR3 in DNA: TGTGCTAGTGGTTTTGCGGGGGCGGAGACCCAGTACTTC.

J is TRBJ1-5 and V is TRBV18, with a tentative D call TRBD1 (6 bases). V shed 2 bases and J shed 5 bases, with 10 bases lying between them. Germline loops: CDR1 KGHSH, CDR2 LQKENI. The CDR3 consists of 14 residues. CDR3 DNA sequence: TGTGCCAGCTCACCAAGACAGGAAGATCAGCCCCAGCATTTT. Translation gives CASSPRQEDQPQHF. Full variable domain (outside the CDR3, taken from reference TRBV18 and TRBJ1-5): NAGVMQNPRHLVRRRGQEARLRCSPMKGHSHVYWYRQLPEEGLKFMVYLQKENIIDESGMPKERFSAEFPKEGPSILRIQQVVRGDSAAYFCASSPRQEDQPQHFGDGTRLSIL.

The chain joins TRBV24-1 to TRBJ2-1; a weak D match, TRBD2 (7 bases). The germline gives CDR1 KGHDR, CDR2 SFDVKD. Trimming removed 4 bases from V and 7 bases from J, with 19 bases in between. This CDR3 spans 16 amino acids. This chain's CDR3 is CATSDPGGSSWNEQFF. CDR3 DNA sequence: TGTGCCACCAGTGACCCGGGGGGCTCGTCTTGGAATGAGCAGTTCTTC.

The chain carries TRBV5-1 and TRBJ2-7; 14 nucleotides line up with TRBD2. CDR1 is SGHRS and CDR2 is YFSETQ in the germline V gene. The length of the CDR3 is 18 residues. The V and J ends lost 1 base and 2 bases, in that order; junction bases with no gene match: 8. The CDR3 reads CASSLRGLAGDSAYEQYF. The CDR3 DNA reads as TGCGCCAGCAGCTTGAGGGGACTAGCGGGGGATTCCGCCTACGAGCAGTACTTC.

The V and J genes are TRBV28 and TRBJ2-5, with no clear D. The CDR3 spans 13 residues. V lost 6 bases and J 4 bases, leaving 12 bases between the germline ends. Per the germline V gene, CDR1 is MDHEN and CDR2 is SYDVKM. Here the CDR3 reads CASSQTSLETQYF. The CDR3 DNA is TGTGCCAGCAGCCAGACATCTTTAGAGACCCAGTACTTC.

CDR3: CASSKRRSGTGGDGTPGNTIYF. In nucleotides, the CDR3 is TGTGCCAGCAGCAAGCGTCGGTCCGGGACAGGGGGAGACGGTACTCCTGGAAACACCATATATTTT. This rearrangement joins TRBV21-1 to TRBJ1-3; TRBD1 is the table's D call, not checked against the DNA. TRBV21-1 is marked as a pseudogene. This CDR3 is 22 amino acids long.

The gene calls are TRBV28 and TRBJ2-7; D possibly corresponds to TRBD2 (7 bases). Trimming pared 6 bases from V and 4 bases from J, leaving 19 bases between. Germline V gives CDR1 MDHEN, CDR2 SYDVKM. This CDR3 is 15 amino acids long. CDR3 residues: CASSPRGARGYEQYF. The CDR3 nucleotides are TGTGCCAGCAGCCCTCGGGGGGCCCGGGGATACGAGCAGTACTTC.

The V and J genes are TRBV9 and TRBJ2-5, with 12 bases identical to TRBD2. The V gene's germline CDR1 is SGDLS and CDR2 YYNGEE. The CDR3 has 16 residues. V shed 4 bases and J 6 bases; nucleotides not matched to a gene: 10. Here the CDR3 DNA reads TGTGCCAGCAGCAGTAACTATTGGACTAGCGGGAAGACCCAGTACTTC. Translated: CASSSNYWTSGKTQYF. The full variable domain, its missing parts supplied by reference TRBV9 and TRBJ2-5, is DSGVTQTPKHLITATGQRVTLRCSPRSGDLSVYWYQQSLDQGLQFLIQYYNGEERAKGNILERFSAQQFPDLHSELNLSSLELGDSALYFCASSSNYWTSGKTQYFGPGTRLLVL.

This clone was counted a single time. The chain joins TRBV19 to TRBJ1-2; D perhaps matches TRBD1 (5 bases). Germline V gives CDR1 LNHDA, CDR2 SQIVND (reference sequence). V was clipped by 7 bases and J by 5 bases, with 23 bases between them. CDR3 length equals 16 residues. The CDR3 loop is CASNDAGRGMGYGYTF. CDR3 coding DNA: TGTGCCAGTAACGACGCGGGGCGCGGGATGGGATATGGCTACACCTTC.

CDR3 sequence: CSALTGSAGELFF. CDR3 DNA sequence: TGCAGCGCACTGACAGGGTCCGCCGGGGAGCTGTTTTTT. This chain joins TRBV29-1 and TRBJ2-2, with 7 bases that match TRBD1. Germline values: CDR1 SQVTM, CDR2 ANQGSEA. The CDR3 has 13 residues. V lost 7 bases, J lost 6 bases, and 8 bases stayed unmatched.

The V call is TRBV7-2, the J call TRBJ2-3; perhaps TRBD2 as D (7 bases). V lost 6 bases and J 3 bases, leaving 13 bases between the germline ends. Germline V gene data show CDR1 as SGHTA and CDR2 as FQGNSA. The CDR3 is made up of 14 amino acids. The CDR3 protein is CASSEGGRTDTQYF. Written as DNA, the CDR3 is TGTGCCAGCAGTGAGGGGGGGCGAACAGATACGCAGTATTTT.